The subject of this entry is one TCR beta chain. What it recognizes is unknown. One end of the junction is discordant with germline, which a read error may explain. This CDR3 comprises 14 residues. The library was made from cDNA and included unique molecular identifiers. cDNA molecules numbering 400,000 to 550,000 came from roughly 1.1 to 9.2 million T cells. TCRdb reanalysed the PCR reads using MiXCR and keeps one entry per CDR3 protein. The repertoire holds some 190,000 distinct CDR3 sequences, with approximately 30% as singletons. This sample was included in a study of post-analysis software for immune sequencing data. Findings of the study overall: Multiple sclerosis patients showed significantly lower normalized Chao1 diversity than controls did. Several TRBV segments were more frequent in patients than controls; TRBV5-6, TRBV5-1 and TRBV20-1 belonged to this group.

Sequencing used blood. This chain uses TRBV12-3 or TRBV12-4 with TRBJ1-6, with D possibly matching TRBD1 (5 bases). The receptor was derived from a girl aged 2-17 years with multiple sclerosis. This CDR3 reads CASSLLGEDSPPHF. CDR3 DNA sequence: TGTGCCAGCAGTTTACTAGGGGAGGATTCACCCCCCCACTTT.